This record concerns one T cell receptor beta chain sequence. It was CD45RO-negative cells, positively selected for CCR7, that made up naive CD8 cells, with terminally differentiated effector memory CD45RA+ cells excluded. Trimming took 4 bases from V and 8 from J; bases not matched to a gene: 8. Germline CDR1 GTSNPN, CDR2 SVGIG (reference sequence). This CDR3 comprises 13 residues. This entry comes from a study of shared clonotypes between healthy human individuals. At the level of the study: With ages of 18 to 49, the donors were two women and three men. Per donor, three plates held CD4 naive cells, three held CD4 memory, two held CD8 naive and one held CD8 memory.

TCRdb's table, derived via immunoSEQ multiplex PCR, lists solely in-frame clones and lacks some. The sample carries about 2,100,000 clones, approximately 94% recorded once. This receptor was obtained from a man younger than 35 in good health. Some clones in this sample may be carry-over from other donors' samples. The chain recombines TRBV30 with TRBJ1-2, with 9 bases fitting TRBD1. The sequencing sample was made of naive CD8+ T cells from PBMCs. The DNA for the CDR3 is TGTGCCTGGAAGTTCACAGGGGGCGCGGGCTACACCTTC. It translates to CAWKFTGGAGYTF.